The 19 T cell receptor beta chains below come from one sample, sequenced in a study of shared T cell receptors in the human thymus. TCRdb's copy holds only in-frame clones and misses some; the assay was immunoSEQ multiplex PCR. The sample shows hundreds of thousands of clones, around 87% of them seen only once. These data were also reused for a study on human thymus T cells.

Sequenced material: thymocytes. The receptors here all came from a boy in the first two years of life with a congenital heart defect.

For this clone: The same CDR3 also results from other DNA sequences found in this sample. This chain uses TRBV2 with TRBJ2-1; D remains unclear. Deletions cut 4 bases from V and 6 bases from J, with 4 bases between. The germline CDR1 and CDR2 sequences are SNHLY and FYNNEI. This CDR3 contains 11 residues. The CDR3 region has the DNA TGTGCCAGCAGTGCCCGCAATGAGCAGTTCTTC. Translated, it gives CASSARNEQFF.

The genes are TRBV30 and TRBJ1-5; the D is unclear. Germline lookup yields CDR1 GTSNPN and CDR2 SVGIG (reference sequence). This CDR3 has 15 residues. V dropped 0 bases and J dropped 6 bases, with 15 bases sitting between them. The CDR3 region is CAWSVRRGAGQPQHF. The DNA of the CDR3 is TGTGCCTGGAGTGTACGTCGGGGAGCGGGTCAGCCCCAGCATTTT.

The chain recombines TRBV27 with TRBJ2-7, with 8 positions matching TRBD1. The CDR3 spans 18 residues. The V gene's germline CDR1 is MNHEY and CDR2 SMNVEV (reference sequence). Trimming at V came to 2 bases and at J to 1 base, leaving 13 bases not matched to a gene. The CDR3 sequence is CASSLHGTGIPYSYEQYF. In DNA form, the CDR3 reads TGTGCCAGCAGTTTACACGGGACAGGTATCCCCTATTCCTACGAGCAGTACTTC.

The chain is built from TRBV5-4 and TRBJ2-1, with TRBD2 matching over 9 bases. Germline CDR1 SGHNT, CDR2 YYREEE (reference sequence). The V segment lost 2 bases and the J segment 8 bases; nucleotides outside the gene matches: 5. The CDR3 runs 14 residues. In DNA form, the CDR3 reads TGTGCCAGCAGCTTACGGGGGACTAGCTATGAGCAGTTCTTC. It specifies CASSLRGTSYEQFF.

In this sample, this clone turned up a few times. The V and J genes are TRBV5-8 and TRBJ1-6; no firm D call. The germline V gene has CDR1 SGHTS and CDR2 YDEGEE. This CDR3 has 13 residues. Deletions cut 4 bases from V and 8 bases from J, with 10 bases between. Here the CDR3 reads CASSIRGYSPLHF. The CDR3, as DNA: TGTGCCAGCAGCATTCGCGGATATTCACCCCTCCACTTT.

The count of this clone is one. This chain uses TRBV7-2 with TRBJ2-7, with a possible D match to TRBD1 (5 bases). Trimming stripped 4 bases from V and 6 bases from J, with 25 bases between. The length of the CDR3 is 17 residues. Germline CDR1 is SGHTA and CDR2 is FQGNSA. CDR3 sequence: CASSSEPHSGRWGEQYF. CDR3 in DNA: TGTGCCAGCAGCTCCGAACCCCACTCAGGGCGATGGGGCGAGCAGTACTTC.

This chain uses TRBV5-1 with TRBJ1-2; TRBD1 might be the D (5 bases). V lost 3 bases and J 6 bases, leaving 30 bases between the germline ends. The length of the CDR3 is 19 residues. Germline assignment: CDR1 SGHRS and CDR2 YFSETQ. CDR3 nucleotide sequence: TGCGCCAGCAGCTCGAGGACAAGGCCCAACTCCCCCCCTGGGGATGGCTACACCTTC. Translation gives CASSSRTRPNSPPGDGYTF.

Notes on this clone: Sequence at one end of the junction differs from germline and may be a read error. The V gene is TRBV19, the J gene TRBJ1-1, with a weak D call TRBD1 (6 bases). Germline V gene data show CDR1 as LNHDA and CDR2 as SQIVND (reference sequence). The length of the CDR3 is 13 residues. The CDR3 is CASRPRDNSEAFF. The CDR3 region has the DNA TGTGCCAGTCGTCCCCGGGACAACAGTGAAGCTTTCTTT. Using reference TRBV19 and TRBJ1-1 for the parts outside the CDR3, the full variable domain is DGGITQSPKYLFRKEGQNVTLSCEQNLNHDAMYWYRQDPGQGLRLIYYSQIVNDFQKGDIAEGYSVSREKKESFPLTVTSAQKNPTAFYLCASRPRDNSEAFFGQGTRLTVV.

The V gene is TRBV4-1, the J gene TRBJ1-5, with TRBD1 matching 7 bases. V trimming: 4 bases; J trimming: 0 bases; junction bases outside the gene matches: 12. Germline-derived CDR1 and CDR2 are MGHRA and YSYEKL. CDR3 length: 18 residues. The CDR3, as DNA: TGCGCCAGCAGCCGACCATTCAGGACAGGAGATAGCAATCAGCCCCAGCATTTT. Amino acids: CASSRPFRTGDSNQPQHF.

The V and J genes are TRBV7-9 and TRBJ2-1; 10 bases map to TRBD1. The junction had 14 bases not matched to a gene; V was cut back by 6 bases and J by 3 bases. CDR3 length equals 18 residues. CDR1 is SEHNR and CDR2 is FQNEAQ in the germline V gene (reference sequence). For the CDR3, the DNA is TGTGCCAGCAGTCCGGGACAGGGGCTATTATCTTTCTACAATGAGCAGTTCTTC. The encoded protein is CASSPGQGLLSFYNEQFF.

The chain has TRBV14 and TRBJ1-6; 7 nucleotides match TRBD1. The CDR3 is made up of 18 amino acids. Germline CDR1 reads SGHDN; CDR2 reads FVKESK. The ends lost 0 bases at V and 9 bases at J; junction bases unmatched: 14. CDR3 amino acids: CASSQDLSRQGPGSPLHF. The CDR3, as DNA: TGTGCCAGCAGCCAAGATTTATCCAGACAGGGCCCCGGTTCACCCCTCCACTTT.

The V gene is TRBV11-2, the J gene TRBJ2-3, with D possibly being TRBD2 (6 bases). Germline V gene lookup returns CDR1 SGHAT and CDR2 FQNNGV. This CDR3 has 14 amino acids. V was pared by 5 bases and J by 2 bases, with 11 bases between. CDR3 bases: TGTGCCAGCAGCGAAGAGCGGGTCACAGATACGCAGTATTTT. Translating gives CASSEERVTDTQYF.

V is TRBV28 and J is TRBJ1-2, with TRBD1 matching over 11 bases. Losses at the gene ends were 10 bases for V and 4 bases for J; bases not matched to a gene: 8. CDR3 length: 14 amino acids. Germline CDR1 is MDHEN and CDR2 is SYDVKM. CDR3 region: CATDRTGGSYGYTF. DNA for the CDR3: TGTGCCACGGATAGGACAGGGGGCTCCTATGGCTACACCTTC.

This chain joins TRBV5-4 and TRBJ1-4; D uncertain. V was clipped by 0 bases and J by 8 bases, with 8 bases between them. CDR1 and CDR2 (germline): SGHNT, YYREEE (reference sequence). CDR3 length: 13 residues. In DNA, the CDR3 is TGTGCCAGCAGCTTGGGGCGCGGGGAAAAACTGTTTTTT. It encodes CASSLGRGEKLFF.

The chain carries TRBV27 and TRBJ1-6; a possible D gene is TRBD1 (5 bases). Germline CDR1 is MNHEY and CDR2 is SMNVEV (reference sequence). This CDR3 contains 15 residues. Trimming pared 4 bases from V and 7 bases from J, leaving 14 bases between. CDR3 in amino acids: CASSSSGPGNSPLHF. Written as DNA, the CDR3 is TGTGCCAGCAGTTCCTCCGGGCCAGGGAATTCACCCCTCCACTTT.

The V call is TRBV5-1, the J call TRBJ2-7; 15 bases map to TRBD2. J gave up 7 bases and V 0 bases, and 8 bases lay outside the gene matches. Germline CDR1 SGHRS, CDR2 YFSETQ. This CDR3 has 17 amino acids. CDR3 coding DNA: TGCGCCAGCAGCTTGGGGACTAGCGGGAGGGTTTCCCAGGAGCAGTACTTC. This gives the protein CASSLGTSGRVSQEQYF. The full variable domain, its missing parts supplied by reference TRBV5-1 and TRBJ2-7, is KAGVTQTPRYLIKTRGQQVTLSCSPISGHRSVSWYQQTPGQGLQFLFEYFSETQRNKGNFPGRFSGRQFSNSRSEMNVSTLELGDSALYLCASSLGTSGRVSQEQYFGPGTRLTVT.

The chain employs TRBV7-4 and TRBJ1-2; D unclear. CDR3 length: 14 residues. Per germline, CDR1 SGHVT and CDR2 SQSDAQ. The V end was cut by 2 bases, the J end by 6 bases, with 13 bases between. The CDR3 loop is CASSLSTASNGYTF. CDR3 coding DNA: TGTGCCAGCAGCTTATCTACAGCTTCAAATGGCTACACCTTC.

The rearrangement joins TRBV19 to TRBJ2-3; TRBD2 matches 7 bases. This CDR3 comprises 16 residues. J gave up 0 bases and V 6 bases, and 9 bases lay outside the gene matches. Germline loops: CDR1 LNHDA, CDR2 SQIVND (reference sequence). The CDR3 DNA is TGTGCCAGTAGCAGATATGAGCGGGATAGCACAGATACGCAGTATTTT. It encodes CASSRYERDSTDTQYF.

The CDR3 sequence is CASRTGGCGYTF. CDR3 in DNA: TGTGCCAGCAGAACAGGGGGCTGTGGCTACACCTTC. The V and J genes are TRBV2 and TRBJ1-2, with TRBD1 identical over 9 bases. V dropped 6 bases and J dropped 7; count of bases not matched to a gene: 3. The CDR3 length is 12 residues. Germline V CDR1 and CDR2: SNHLY, FYNNEI.